The sequence of this TCR beta chain was determined in a study of cytomegalovirus exposure and HLA in healthy donors. Findings of the study overall: A likely sequencing artifact accounted for one observed cluster of highly shared sequence variants. Analysis performed later showed TCR beta chains linked to HLA being more clonally expanded than equally common others. Prior analysis indicated that the majority of TCR beta V segments exhibited productivity approximately 90% or approximately 30% of the time.

PCR primers comprised 60 Vbeta and 13 Jbeta primers. Libraries were prepared by immunoSEQ multiplex PCR; TCRdb keeps only in-frame clonotypes and omits some of them. The data contain some 150,000 clones, 60% to 85% of them singletons. For this clone: Its specificity is unknown.

Trimming left V 8 bases short and J 3 bases short, with 14 bases between. The CDR3 has 14 amino acids. Looked up from germline, CDR1 is MDHEN and CDR2 is SYDVKM. The chain links TRBV28 to TRBJ1-5; tentative D call: TRBD1 (6 bases). The source material was PBMCs. The receptor was derived from a woman aged 40-49 years in good health and CMV-seronegative. CDR3 protein: CASLQGRFNQPQHF. The CDR3 DNA reads TGTGCCAGCCTACAGGGTAGGTTCAATCAGCCCCAGCATTTT. Combining the CDR3 with reference TRBV28 and TRBJ1-5 gives the whole variable domain DVKVTQSSRYLVKRTGEKVFLECVQDMDHENMFWYRQDPGLGLRLIYFSYDVKMKEKGDIPEGYSVSREKKERFSLILESASTNQTSMYLCASLQGRFNQPQHFGDGTRLSIL.